This TCR beta chain was captured by sequencing in a study of vaccination and CD4 T cells after COVID-19. With the Oncomine TCR Beta short-read assay, DNA from cultured CD4+ T cells was sequenced. A single record per CDR3 protein comes from TCRdb applying MiXCR to the PCR reads. The repertoire consists of approximately 16,000 distinct CDR3 sequences, with roughly 28% occurring once and the leading ten covering 20% to 25%. Treatment defined: approximately nine-day PBMC culture with coronavirus spike peptide pools or control peptides (ViraFEST assay). About this clonotype itself: Antigen unknown.

Germline V lookup: CDR1 DFQATT, CDR2 SNEGSKA (reference sequence). V lost 2 bases to trimming and J lost 1 base, with 20 bases between them. This CDR3 region has 17 residues. Sequencing used cultured CD4+ T cells from blood. The rearrangement joins TRBV20-1 to TRBJ2-5; D might be TRBD2 (6 bases). This receptor was identified in a human donor with COVID-19. The CDR3 DNA sequence: TGCAGTGCTAGACCTCATCTAGCGCCGACCTTCCAAGAGACCCAGTACTTC. Protein product: CSARPHLAPTFQETQYF.